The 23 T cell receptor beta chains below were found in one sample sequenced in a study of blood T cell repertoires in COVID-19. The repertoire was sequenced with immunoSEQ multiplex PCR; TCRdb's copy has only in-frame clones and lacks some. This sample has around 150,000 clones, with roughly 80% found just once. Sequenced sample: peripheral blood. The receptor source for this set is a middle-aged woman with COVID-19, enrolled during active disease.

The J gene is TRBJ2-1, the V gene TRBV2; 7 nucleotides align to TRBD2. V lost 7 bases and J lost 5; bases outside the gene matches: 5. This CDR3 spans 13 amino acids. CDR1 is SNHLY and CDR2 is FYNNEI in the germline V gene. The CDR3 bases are TGTGCCAGCAAGGAGCGGGGAAACAATGAGCAGTTCTTC. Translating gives CASKERGNNEQFF.

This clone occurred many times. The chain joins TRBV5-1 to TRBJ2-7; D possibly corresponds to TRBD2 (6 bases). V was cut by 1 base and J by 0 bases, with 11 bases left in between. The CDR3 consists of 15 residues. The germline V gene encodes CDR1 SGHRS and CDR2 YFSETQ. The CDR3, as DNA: TGCGCCAGCAGCTTGATTGGCGGGACCTCCTACGAGCAGTACTTC. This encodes CASSLIGGTSYEQYF.

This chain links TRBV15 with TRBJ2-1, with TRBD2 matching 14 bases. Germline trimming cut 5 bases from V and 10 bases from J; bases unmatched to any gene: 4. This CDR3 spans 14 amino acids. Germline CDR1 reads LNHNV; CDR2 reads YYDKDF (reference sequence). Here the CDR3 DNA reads TGTGCCACCAGCCGGGGACTAGCGGGAGCCGAGCAGTTCTTC. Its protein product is CATSRGLAGAEQFF.

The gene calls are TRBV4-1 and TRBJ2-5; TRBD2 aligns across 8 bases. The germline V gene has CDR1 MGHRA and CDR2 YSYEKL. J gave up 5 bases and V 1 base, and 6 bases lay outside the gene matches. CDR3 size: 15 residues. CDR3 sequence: CASSQGVAGGETQYF. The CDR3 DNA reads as TGCGCCAGCAGCCAAGGTGTCGCGGGGGGTGAGACCCAGTACTTC.

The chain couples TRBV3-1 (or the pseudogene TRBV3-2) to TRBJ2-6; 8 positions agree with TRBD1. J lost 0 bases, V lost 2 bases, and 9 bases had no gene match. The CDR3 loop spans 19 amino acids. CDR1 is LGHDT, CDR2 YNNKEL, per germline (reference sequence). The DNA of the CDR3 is TGTGCCAGCAGCCAATTAGGTGTCAGGGGGCACTCTGGGGCCAACGTCCTGACTTTC. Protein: CASSQLGVRGHSGANVLTF.

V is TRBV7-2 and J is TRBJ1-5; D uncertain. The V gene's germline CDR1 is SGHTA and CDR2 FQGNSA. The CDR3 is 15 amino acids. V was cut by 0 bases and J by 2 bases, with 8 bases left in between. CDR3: CASSLASGGNQPQHF. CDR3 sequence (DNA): TGTGCCAGCAGCTTAGCGTCGGGAGGCAATCAGCCCCAGCATTTT.

CDR3 sequence (DNA): TGTGCCAGCAGCTGGGCGAGGGGACAAAACACTGAAGCTTTCTTT. It translates to CASSWARGQNTEAFF. The chain has TRBV28 and TRBJ1-1, with D tentatively TRBD1 (6 bases). The CDR3 runs to 15 residues. Trimming took 6 bases from V and 2 from J, leaving 16 bases between them. Germline CDR1 MDHEN, CDR2 SYDVKM.

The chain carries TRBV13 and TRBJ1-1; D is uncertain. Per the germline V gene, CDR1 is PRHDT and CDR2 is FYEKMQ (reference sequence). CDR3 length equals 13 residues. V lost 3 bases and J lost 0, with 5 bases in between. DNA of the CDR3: TGTGCCAGCAGCTTCAATCTGAACACTGAAGCTTTCTTT. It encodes CASSFNLNTEAFF.

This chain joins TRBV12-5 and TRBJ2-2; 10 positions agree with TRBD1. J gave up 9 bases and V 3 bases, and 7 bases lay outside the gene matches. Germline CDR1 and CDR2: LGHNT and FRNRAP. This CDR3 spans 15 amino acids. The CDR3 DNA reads TGTGCTAGTGGTTTAGGGACAGGGGTTATCTGGGAGCTGTTTTTT. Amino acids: CASGLGTGVIWELFF. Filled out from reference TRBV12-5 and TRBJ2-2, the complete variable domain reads DARVTQTPRHKVTEMGQEVTMRCQPILGHNTVFWYRQTMMQGLELLAYFRNRAPLDDSGMPKDRFSAEMPDATLATLKIQPSEPRDSAVYFCASGLGTGVIWELFFGEGSRLTVL.

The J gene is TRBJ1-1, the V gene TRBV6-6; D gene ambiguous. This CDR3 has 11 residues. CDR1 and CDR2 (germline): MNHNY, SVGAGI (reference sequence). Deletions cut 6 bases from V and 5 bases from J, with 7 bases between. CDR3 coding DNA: TGTGCCAGCAGACCGGGTACTGAAGCTTTCTTT. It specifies CASRPGTEAFF.

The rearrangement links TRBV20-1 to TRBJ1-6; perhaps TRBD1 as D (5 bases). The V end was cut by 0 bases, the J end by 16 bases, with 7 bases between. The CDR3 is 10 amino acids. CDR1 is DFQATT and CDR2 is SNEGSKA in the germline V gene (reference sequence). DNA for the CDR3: TGCAGTGCTAGAGATCAGGGACTCCACTTT. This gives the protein CSARDQGLHF.

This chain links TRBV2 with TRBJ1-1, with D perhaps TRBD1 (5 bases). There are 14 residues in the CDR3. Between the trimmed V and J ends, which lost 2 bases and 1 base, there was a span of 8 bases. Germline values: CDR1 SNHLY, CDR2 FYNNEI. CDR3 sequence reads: CASSERRGNTEAFF. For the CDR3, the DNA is TGTGCCAGCAGTGAACGGAGGGGGAACACTGAAGCTTTCTTT.

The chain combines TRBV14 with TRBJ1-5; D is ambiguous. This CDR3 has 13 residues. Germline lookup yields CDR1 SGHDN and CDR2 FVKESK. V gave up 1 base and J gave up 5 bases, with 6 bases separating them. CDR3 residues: CASSQGVHQPQHF. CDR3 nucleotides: TGTGCCAGCAGCCAAGGCGTACATCAGCCCCAGCATTTT.

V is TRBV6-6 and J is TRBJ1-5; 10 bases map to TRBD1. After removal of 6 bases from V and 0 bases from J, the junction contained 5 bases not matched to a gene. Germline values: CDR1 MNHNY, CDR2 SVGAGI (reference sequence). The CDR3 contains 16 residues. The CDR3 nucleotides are TGTGCCAGCAGCGATGACAGGGGGCCTAGCAATCAGCCCCAGCATTTT. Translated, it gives CASSDDRGPSNQPQHF.

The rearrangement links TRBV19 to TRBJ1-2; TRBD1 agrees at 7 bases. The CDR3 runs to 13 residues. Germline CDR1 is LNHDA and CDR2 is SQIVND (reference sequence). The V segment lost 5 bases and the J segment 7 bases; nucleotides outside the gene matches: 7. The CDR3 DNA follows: TGTGCCAGTAGTGGTCACGGACAGGCTGGCTACACCTTC. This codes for CASSGHGQAGYTF.

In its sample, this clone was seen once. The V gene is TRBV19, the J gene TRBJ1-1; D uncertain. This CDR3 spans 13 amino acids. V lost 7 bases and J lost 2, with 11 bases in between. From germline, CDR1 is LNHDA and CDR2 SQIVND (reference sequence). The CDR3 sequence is CASTTGSNTEAFF. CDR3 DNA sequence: TGTGCCAGTACGACGGGAAGTAACACTGAAGCTTTCTTT.

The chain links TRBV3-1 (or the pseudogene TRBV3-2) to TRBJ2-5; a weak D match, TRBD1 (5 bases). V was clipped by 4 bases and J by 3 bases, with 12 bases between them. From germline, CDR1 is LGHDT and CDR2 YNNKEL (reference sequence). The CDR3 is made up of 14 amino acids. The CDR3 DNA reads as TGTGCCAGCAGCCGCCTGACAGTAGAAGAGACCCAGTACTTC. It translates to CASSRLTVEETQYF.

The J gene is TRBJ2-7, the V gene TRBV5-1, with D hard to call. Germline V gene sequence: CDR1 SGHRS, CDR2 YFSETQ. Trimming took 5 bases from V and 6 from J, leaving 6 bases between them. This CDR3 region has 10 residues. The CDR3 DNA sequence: TGCGCCAGCAGTCAGCGCGAGCAGTACTTC. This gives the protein CASSQREQYF.

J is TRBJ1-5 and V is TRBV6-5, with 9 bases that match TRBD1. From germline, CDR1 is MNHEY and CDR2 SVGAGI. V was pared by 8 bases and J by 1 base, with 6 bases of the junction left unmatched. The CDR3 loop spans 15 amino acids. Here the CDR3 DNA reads TGTGCCAGCCGATTCGACAGGGGGAGCAATCAGCCCCAGCATTTT. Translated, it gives CASRFDRGSNQPQHF.

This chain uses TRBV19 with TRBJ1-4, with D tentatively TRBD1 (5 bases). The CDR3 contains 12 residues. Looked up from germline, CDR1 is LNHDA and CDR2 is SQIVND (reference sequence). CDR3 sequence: CAPGGTNEKLFF. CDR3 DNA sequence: TGTGCTCCGGGGGGAACTAATGAAAAACTGTTTTTT.

The CDR3 sequence is CASSLAEPGTDTQYF. CDR3 in DNA: TGCGCCAGCAGCTTGGCCGAACCGGGCACAGATACGCAGTATTTT. This rearrangement joins TRBV5-1 to TRBJ2-3; D is ambiguous. Trimming removed 0 bases at V and 1 base at J, with 9 bases between. This CDR3 spans 15 amino acids. In germline, CDR1 is SGHRS, CDR2 YFSETQ.

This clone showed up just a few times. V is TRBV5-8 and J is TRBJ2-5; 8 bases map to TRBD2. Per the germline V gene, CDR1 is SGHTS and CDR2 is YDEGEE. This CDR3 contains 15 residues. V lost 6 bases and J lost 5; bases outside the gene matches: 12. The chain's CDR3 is CASTPGLAPWETQYF. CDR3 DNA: TGTGCCAGCACCCCAGGACTAGCCCCTTGGGAGACCCAGTACTTC.

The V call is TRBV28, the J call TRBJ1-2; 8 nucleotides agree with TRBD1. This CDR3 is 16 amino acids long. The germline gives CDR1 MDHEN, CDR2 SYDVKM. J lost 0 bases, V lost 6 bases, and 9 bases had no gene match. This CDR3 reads CASRFHTGGSNYGYTF. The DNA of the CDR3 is TGTGCCAGCAGGTTCCACACAGGGGGTTCTAACTATGGCTACACCTTC.